Presented here are 3 T cell receptor beta chains from one specimen sequenced in a study of PD-L1 blockade in urothelial cancer (dated by TCRdb to the late 2010s). Library method: the immunoSEQ multiplex PCR assay. What TCRdb holds here is the immuneACCESS table cut down to in-frame rearrangements. Part of the clones is not present; checked against another copy, under half of the missing clones reflect an unresolved V gene, and the others are unexplained. This sample gives about 93,000 clones in total; roughly 90% of them show up just once. The top ten hold 1.5% to 2% of the sample. Read against the paper, the sample's time point label means: pretreatment peripheral blood. Sequencing was performed on PBMCs, taken around atezolizumab (anti-PD-L1) treatment. These receptors originate from a man aged 55 to 70 with urothelial cancer.

V is TRBV7-9 and J is TRBJ2-7; the match to TRBD1 covers 8 bases. The CDR3 is 14 amino acids. The germline gives CDR1 SEHNR, CDR2 FQNEAQ (reference sequence). V trimming: 1 base; J trimming: 9 bases; junction bases outside the gene matches: 8. The CDR3 region is CASSLEGTGIGQYF. The CDR3 DNA follows: TGTGCCAGCAGCTTAGAGGGGACAGGCATTGGGCAGTACTTC.

The chain employs TRBV9 and TRBJ1-1; the D is unclear. Germline CDR1 SGDLS, CDR2 YYNGEE. This CDR3 is built from 14 residues. Trimming took 4 bases from V and 0 from J, leaving 10 bases between them. This CDR3 is CASSPRHLNTEAFF. CDR3 in DNA: TGTGCCAGCAGCCCAAGACACCTGAACACTGAAGCTTTCTTT.

This sequence joins TRBV30 and TRBJ1-1; D is possibly TRBD1 (5 bases). CDR1 GTSNPN and CDR2 SVGIG come from the germline V gene (reference sequence). The V gene lost 5 bases and the J gene lost 6 bases, with 16 bases spanning the gap. The length of the CDR3 is 13 residues. CDR3 nucleotides: TGTGCCTGGCTCGGGAGGGGACGACCTGAAGCTTTCTTT. Its protein is CAWLGRGRPEAFF. Complete variable domain (other parts from reference TRBV30 and TRBJ1-1): SQTIHQWPATLVQPVGSPLSLECTVEGTSNPNLYWYRQAAGRGLQLLFYSVGIGQISSEVPQNLSASRPQDRQFILSSKKLLLSDSGFYLCAWLGRGRPEAFFGQGTRLTVV.